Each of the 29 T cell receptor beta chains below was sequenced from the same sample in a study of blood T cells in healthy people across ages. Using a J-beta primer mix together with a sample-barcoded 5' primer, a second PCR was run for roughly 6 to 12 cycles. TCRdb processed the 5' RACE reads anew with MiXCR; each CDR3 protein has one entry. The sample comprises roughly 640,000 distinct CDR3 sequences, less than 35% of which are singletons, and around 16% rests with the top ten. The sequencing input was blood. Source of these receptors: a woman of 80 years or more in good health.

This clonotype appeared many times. The chain's CDR3 is CASSSTGTRDTETQYF. DNA for the CDR3: TGCGCCAGCAGCTCCACCGGGACTAGAGACACGGAGACCCAGTACTTC. This chain joins TRBV5-1 and TRBJ2-5, with TRBD2 matching 8 bases. The CDR3 is made up of 16 amino acids. V dropped 3 bases and J dropped 5; count of bases not matched to a gene: 12. The germline V gene encodes CDR1 SGHRS and CDR2 YFSETQ.

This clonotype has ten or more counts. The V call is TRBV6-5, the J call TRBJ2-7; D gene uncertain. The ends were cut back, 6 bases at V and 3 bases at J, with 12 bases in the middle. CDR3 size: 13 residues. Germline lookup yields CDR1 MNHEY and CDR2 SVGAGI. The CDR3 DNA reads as TGTGCCAGCAGGCGCGGCGGTGTCTACGAGCAGTACTTC. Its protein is CASRRGGVYEQYF.

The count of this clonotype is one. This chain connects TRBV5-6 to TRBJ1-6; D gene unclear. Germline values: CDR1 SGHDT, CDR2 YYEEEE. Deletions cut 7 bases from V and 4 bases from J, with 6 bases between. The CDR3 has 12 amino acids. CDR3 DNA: TGTGCCAGCCGGATGTATAATTCACCCCTCCACTTT. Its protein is CASRMYNSPLHF.

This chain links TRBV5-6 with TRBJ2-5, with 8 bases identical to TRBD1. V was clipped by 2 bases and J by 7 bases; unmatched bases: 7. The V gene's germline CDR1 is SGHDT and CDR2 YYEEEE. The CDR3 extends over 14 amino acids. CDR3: CASSFRTGQMTQYF. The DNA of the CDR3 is TGTGCCAGCAGCTTCCGGACAGGGCAGATGACCCAGTACTTC. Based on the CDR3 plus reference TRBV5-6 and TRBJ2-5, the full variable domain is DAGVTQSPTHLIKTRGQQVTLRCSPKSGHDTVSWYQQALGQGPQFIFQYYEEEERQRGNFPDRFSGHQFPNYSSELNVNALLLGDSALYLCASSFRTGQMTQYFGPGTRLLVL.

The CDR3 sequence: CASSLGESNSPLHF. CDR3 in DNA: TGTGCCAGCAGCTTGGGGGAGAGTAATTCACCCCTCCACTTT. J is TRBJ1-6 and V is TRBV7-9; maybe TRBD1 (5 bases). V lost 3 bases and J 6 bases, leaving 9 bases between the germline ends. From germline, CDR1 is SEHNR and CDR2 FQNEAQ (reference sequence). The CDR3 has 14 amino acids. Variable domain in full (rest from reference TRBV7-9 and TRBJ1-6): DTGVSQNPRHKITKRGQNVTFRCDPISEHNRLYWYRQTLGQGPEFLTYFQNEAQLEKSRLLSDRFSAERPKGSFSTLEIQRTEQGDSAMYLCASSLGESNSPLHFGNGTRLTVT.

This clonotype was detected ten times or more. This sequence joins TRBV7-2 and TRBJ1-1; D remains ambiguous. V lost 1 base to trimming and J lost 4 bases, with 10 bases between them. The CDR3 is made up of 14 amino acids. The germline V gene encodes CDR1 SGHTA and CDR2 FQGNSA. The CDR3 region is CASSLDRRSTEAFF. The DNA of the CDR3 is TGTGCCAGCAGCTTAGACAGAAGAAGCACTGAAGCTTTCTTT.

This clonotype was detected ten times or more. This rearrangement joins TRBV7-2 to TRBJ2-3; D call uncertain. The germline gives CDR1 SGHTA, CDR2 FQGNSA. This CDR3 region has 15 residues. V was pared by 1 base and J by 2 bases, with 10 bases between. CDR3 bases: TGTGCCAGCAGCTTAGACCCGGTCCCCACAGATACGCAGTATTTT. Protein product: CASSLDPVPTDTQYF.

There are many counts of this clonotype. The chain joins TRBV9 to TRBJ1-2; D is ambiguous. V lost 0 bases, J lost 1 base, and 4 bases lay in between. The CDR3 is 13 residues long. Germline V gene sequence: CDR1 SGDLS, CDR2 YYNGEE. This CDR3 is CASSVEFNYGYTF. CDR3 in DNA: TGTGCCAGCAGCGTAGAATTTAACTATGGCTACACCTTC.

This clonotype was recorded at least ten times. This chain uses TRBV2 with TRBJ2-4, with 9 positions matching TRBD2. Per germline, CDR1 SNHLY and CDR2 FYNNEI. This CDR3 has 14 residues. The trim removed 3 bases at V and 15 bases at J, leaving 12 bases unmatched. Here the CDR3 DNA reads TGTGCCAGCAGTGAGGGTATTAGCGGGGGCCCAGGGTACTTC. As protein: CASSEGISGGPGYF.

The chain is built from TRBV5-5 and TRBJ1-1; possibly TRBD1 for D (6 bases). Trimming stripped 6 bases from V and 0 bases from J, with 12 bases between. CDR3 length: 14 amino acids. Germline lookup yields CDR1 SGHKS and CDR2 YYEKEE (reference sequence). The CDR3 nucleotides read TGTGCCAGCACCAGGACAGTACTGAACACTGAAGCTTTCTTT. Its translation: CASTRTVLNTEAFF.

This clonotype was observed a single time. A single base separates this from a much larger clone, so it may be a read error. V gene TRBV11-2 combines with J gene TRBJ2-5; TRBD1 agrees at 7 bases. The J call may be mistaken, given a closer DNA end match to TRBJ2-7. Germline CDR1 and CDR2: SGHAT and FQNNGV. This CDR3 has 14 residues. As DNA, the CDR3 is TGTGCCAGCAGCTGGATGGGACAGACCTACGAGCAGTACTTC. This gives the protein CASSWMGQTYEQYF.

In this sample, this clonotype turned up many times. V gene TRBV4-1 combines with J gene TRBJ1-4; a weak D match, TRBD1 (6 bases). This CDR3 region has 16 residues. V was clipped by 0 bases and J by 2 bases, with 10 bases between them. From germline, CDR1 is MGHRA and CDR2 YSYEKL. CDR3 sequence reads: CASSQDVQGTNEKLFF. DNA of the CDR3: TGCGCCAGCAGCCAAGATGTGCAGGGGACTAATGAAAAACTGTTTTTT.

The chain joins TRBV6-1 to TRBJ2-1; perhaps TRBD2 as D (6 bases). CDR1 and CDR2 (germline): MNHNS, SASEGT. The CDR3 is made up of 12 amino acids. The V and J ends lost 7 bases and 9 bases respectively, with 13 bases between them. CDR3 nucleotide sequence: TGTGCCAGCACCTCGTTCGGGGGTGAGCAGTTCTTC. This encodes CASTSFGGEQFF.

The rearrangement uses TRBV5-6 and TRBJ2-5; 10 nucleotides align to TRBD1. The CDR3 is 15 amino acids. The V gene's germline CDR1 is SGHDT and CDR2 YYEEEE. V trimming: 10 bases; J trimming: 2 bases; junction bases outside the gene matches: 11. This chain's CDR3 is CAGRPWTGGQETQYF. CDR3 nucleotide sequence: TGTGCCGGCCGCCCTTGGACAGGGGGACAAGAGACCCAGTACTTC. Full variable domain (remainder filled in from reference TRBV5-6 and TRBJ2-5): DAGVTQSPTHLIKTRGQQVTLRCSPKSGHDTVSWYQQALGQGPQFIFQYYEEEERQRGNFPDRFSGHQFPNYSSELNVNALLLGDSALYLCAGRPWTGGQETQYFGPGTRLLVL.

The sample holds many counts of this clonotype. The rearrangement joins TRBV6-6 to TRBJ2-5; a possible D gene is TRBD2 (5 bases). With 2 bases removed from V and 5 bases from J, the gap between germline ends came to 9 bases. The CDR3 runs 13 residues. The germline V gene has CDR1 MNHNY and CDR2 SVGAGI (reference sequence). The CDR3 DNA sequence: TGTGCCAGCAGTTACGCGCGAGGGGAGACCCAGTACTTC. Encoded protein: CASSYARGETQYF.

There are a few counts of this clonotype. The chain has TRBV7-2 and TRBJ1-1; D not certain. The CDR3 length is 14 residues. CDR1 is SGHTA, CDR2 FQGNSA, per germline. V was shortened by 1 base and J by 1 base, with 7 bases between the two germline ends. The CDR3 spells CASSLGNGNTEAFF. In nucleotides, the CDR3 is TGTGCCAGCAGCTTAGGGAACGGGAACACTGAAGCTTTCTTT.

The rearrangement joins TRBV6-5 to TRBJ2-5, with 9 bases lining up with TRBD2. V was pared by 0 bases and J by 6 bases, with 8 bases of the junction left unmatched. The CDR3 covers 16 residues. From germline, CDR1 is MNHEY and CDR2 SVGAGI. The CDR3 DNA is TGTGCCAGCAGTTACTCGATAGCGGGGGCCCATAAGACCCAGTACTTC. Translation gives CASSYSIAGAHKTQYF.

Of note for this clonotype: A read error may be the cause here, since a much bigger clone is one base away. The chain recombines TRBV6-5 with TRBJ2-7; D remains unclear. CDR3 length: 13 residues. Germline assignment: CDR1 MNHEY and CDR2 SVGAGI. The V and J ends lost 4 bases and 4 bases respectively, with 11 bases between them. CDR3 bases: TGTGCCAGCAGTTTCGGCAGAAGATACGAGCAGTACTTC. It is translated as CASSFGRRYEQYF.

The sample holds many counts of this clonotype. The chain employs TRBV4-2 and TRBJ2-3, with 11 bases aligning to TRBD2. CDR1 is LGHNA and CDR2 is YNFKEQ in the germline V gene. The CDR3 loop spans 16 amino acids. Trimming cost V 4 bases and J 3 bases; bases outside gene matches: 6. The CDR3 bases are TGTGCCAGCAGCCGCGGACTAGCGGGCGCTACAGATACGCAGTATTTT. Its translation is CASSRGLAGATDTQYF.

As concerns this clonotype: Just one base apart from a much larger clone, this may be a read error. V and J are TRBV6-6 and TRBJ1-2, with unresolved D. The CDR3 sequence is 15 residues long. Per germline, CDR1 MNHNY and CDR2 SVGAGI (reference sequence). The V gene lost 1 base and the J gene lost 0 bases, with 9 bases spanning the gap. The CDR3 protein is CASSYLRAANYGYTF. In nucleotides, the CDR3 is TGTGCCAGCAGTTACTTGCGGGCTGCTAACTATGGCTACACCTTC.

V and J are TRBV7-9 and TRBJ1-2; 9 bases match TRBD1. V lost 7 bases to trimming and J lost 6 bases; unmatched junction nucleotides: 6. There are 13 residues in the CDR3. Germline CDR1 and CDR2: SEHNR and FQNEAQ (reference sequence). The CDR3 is CASTYGTGNGYTF. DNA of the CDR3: TGTGCCAGCACCTATGGGACAGGGAATGGCTACACCTTC.

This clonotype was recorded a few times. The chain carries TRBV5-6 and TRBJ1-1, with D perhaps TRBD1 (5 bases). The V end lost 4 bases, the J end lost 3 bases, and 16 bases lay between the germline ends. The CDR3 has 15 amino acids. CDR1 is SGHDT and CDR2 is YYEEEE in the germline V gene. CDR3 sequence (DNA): TGTGCCAGCAGCCTCGTAGGGGCGCGTGACACTGAAGCTTTCTTT. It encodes CASSLVGARDTEAFF.

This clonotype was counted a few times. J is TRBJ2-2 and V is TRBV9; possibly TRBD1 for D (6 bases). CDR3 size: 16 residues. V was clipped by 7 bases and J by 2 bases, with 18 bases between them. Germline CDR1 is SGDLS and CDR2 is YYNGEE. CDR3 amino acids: CASSYGQTANTGELFF. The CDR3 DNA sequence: TGTGCCAGCTCATACGGACAGACCGCTAACACCGGGGAGCTGTTTTTT.

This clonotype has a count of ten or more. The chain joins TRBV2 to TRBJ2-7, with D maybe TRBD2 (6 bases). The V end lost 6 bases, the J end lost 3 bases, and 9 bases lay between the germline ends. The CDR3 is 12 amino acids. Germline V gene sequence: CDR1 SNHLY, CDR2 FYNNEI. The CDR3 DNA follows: TGTGCCAGCAGGAGGAGGGGCTACGAGCAGTACTTC. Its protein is CASRRRGYEQYF. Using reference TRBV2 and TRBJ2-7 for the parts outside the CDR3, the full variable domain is EPEVTQTPSHQVTQMGQEVILRCVPISNHLYFYWYRQILGQKVEFLVSFYNNEISEKSEIFDDQFSVERPDGSNFTLKIRSTKLEDSAMYFCASRRRGYEQYFGPGTRLTVT.

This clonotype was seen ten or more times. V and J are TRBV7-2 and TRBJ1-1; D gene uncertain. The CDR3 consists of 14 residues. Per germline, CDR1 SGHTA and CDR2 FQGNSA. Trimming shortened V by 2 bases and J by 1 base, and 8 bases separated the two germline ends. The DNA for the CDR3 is TGTGCCAGCAGCTTAACTAACAAGAACACTGAAGCTTTCTTT. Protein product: CASSLTNKNTEAFF.

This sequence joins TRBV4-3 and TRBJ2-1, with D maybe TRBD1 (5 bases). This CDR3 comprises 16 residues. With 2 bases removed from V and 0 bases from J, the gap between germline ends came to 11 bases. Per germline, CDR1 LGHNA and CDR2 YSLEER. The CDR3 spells CASSQWWGSSYNEQFF. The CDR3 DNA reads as TGCGCCAGCAGCCAATGGTGGGGCAGCTCCTACAATGAGCAGTTCTTC.

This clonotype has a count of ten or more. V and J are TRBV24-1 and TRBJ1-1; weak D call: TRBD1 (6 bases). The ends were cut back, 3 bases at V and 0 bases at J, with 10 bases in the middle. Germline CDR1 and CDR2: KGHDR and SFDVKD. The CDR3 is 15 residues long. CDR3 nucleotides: TGTGCCACCAGTGATGCGACAGGACTGAACACTGAAGCTTTCTTT. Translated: CATSDATGLNTEAFF.

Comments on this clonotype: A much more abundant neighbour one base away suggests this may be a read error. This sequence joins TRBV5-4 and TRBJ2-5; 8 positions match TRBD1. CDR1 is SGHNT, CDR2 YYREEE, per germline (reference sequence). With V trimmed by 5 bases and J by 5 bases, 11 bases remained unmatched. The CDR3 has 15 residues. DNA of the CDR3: TGTGCCAGCAGTCCGGTTATCGACAGGGGTGAGACCCAGTACTTC. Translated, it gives CASSPVIDRGETQYF.

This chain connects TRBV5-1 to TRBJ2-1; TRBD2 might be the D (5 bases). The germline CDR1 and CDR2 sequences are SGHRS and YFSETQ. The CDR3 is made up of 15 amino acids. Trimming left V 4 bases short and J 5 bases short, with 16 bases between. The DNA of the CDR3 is TGCGCCAGCAGCCTAAGACTATCGGAGAACAATGAGCAGTTCTTC. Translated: CASSLRLSENNEQFF.